This T cell receptor (beta chain) appears in the sequencing data of a study of T cells in Graves' hyperthyroidism and ophthalmopathy. The study's findings and limits: Ophthalmopathy onset followed model prediction by a median around 6.9 months. Among thyroid clonotypes expanded above 0.001, most also appeared in blood.

As to this clonotype: The antigen is unknown. The junction does not match germline at one end; this may be a read error.

Researchers took RNA transcripts and amplified the TCR beta CDR3 regions from them. HTBI primers were employed in a first-round RT-PCR of the TCR CDR3. TCRdb re-called the multiplex PCR reads with MiXCR, one entry per CDR3 protein. The sample has about 520,000 distinct CDR3 sequences; approximately 25% are singletons. Germline V gives CDR1 SGHTA, CDR2 FQGNSA. CDR3 length equals 14 residues. Inclusion characteristics of ophthalmopathy patients comprised a Clinical Activity Score of at least 3, a NOSPECS grade of at least 4, and duration under 3 months. The sequenced material came from blood. This receptor was obtained from a woman younger than 45 with Graves' ophthalmopathy. The rearrangement joins TRBV7-2 to TRBJ1-1; D remains ambiguous. Here the CDR3 DNA reads TGCGCCAGCAGCCACACCGGTCTAAGCACTGAAGCTTTCTTT. It specifies CASSHTGLSTEAFF.